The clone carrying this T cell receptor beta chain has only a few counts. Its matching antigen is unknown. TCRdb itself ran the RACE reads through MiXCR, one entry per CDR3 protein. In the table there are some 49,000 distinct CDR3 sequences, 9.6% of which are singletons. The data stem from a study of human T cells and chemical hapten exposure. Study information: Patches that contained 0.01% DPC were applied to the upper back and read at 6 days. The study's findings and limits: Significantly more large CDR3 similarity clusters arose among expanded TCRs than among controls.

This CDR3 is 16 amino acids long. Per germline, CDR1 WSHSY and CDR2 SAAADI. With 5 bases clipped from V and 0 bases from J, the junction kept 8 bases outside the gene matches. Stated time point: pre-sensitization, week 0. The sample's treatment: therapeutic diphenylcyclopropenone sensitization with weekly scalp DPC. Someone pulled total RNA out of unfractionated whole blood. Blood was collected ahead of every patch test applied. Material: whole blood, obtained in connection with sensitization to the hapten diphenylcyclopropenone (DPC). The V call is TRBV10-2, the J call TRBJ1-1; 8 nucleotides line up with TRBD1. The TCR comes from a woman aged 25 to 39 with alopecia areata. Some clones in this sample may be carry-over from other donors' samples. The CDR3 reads CASSKAGGRVNTEAFF. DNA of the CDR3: TGCGCCAGCAGTAAAGCAGGGGGCCGGGTGAACACTGAAGCTTTCTTT.